These T cell receptor beta chains were read from a single sample in a study of cytomegalovirus exposure and HLA in healthy donors. The data were produced by immunoSEQ multiplex PCR, yet TCRdb's version contains in-frame clones alone and is incomplete. The repertoire has roughly 100,000 clones, 81% of them found once; the top ten carry 5.2%. Material: PBMCs. The receptors derive from a man in his forties in good health and CMV-seropositive. CDR3s include the opening cysteine and the closing phenylalanine or tryptophan. A D gene is named only where the DNA matches it firmly. The listing skips clone size in some rows; elsewhere it reads once, few, many or a size class.

clone_size j_call v_call d_call cdr3_nt cdr3_aa
- TRBJ1-1 TRBV7-6 TRBD1 TGTGCCAGCAGCTTAGAGGGCAGGGGGCGCGCCCCGAACACTGAAGCTTTCTTT CASSLEGRGRAPNTEAFF
few TRBJ2-3 TRBV28 TRBD2 TGTGCCAGTAGGGGACTAGCGGGACTCACAGATACGCAGTATTTT CASRGLAGLTDTQYF
- TRBJ2-5 TRBV28 TRBD1 TGTGCCAGCAGTCCGCCCAGAGACAGGGCATCACCTCAAGAGACCCAGTACTTC CASSPPRDRASPQETQYF
- TRBJ1-4 TRBV15 TRBD1 TGTGCCACCAGCACGACGACAGGGGGCAATGAAAAACTGTTTTTT CATSTTTGGNEKLFF
- TRBJ2-1 TRBV7-9 TRBD1 TGTGCCAGCAGCTTATTGACAGGGGGAACCAGAGTAAGGTTCTTC CASSLLTGGTRVRFF
- TRBJ1-1 TRBV7-3 - TGTGCCAGCAGCATCAAGCTGAACACTGAAGCTTTCTTT CASSIKLNTEAFF
- TRBJ2-5 TRBV5-1 - TGCGCCAGCAGCTTGCAGTTCGGGCAAGAGACCCAGTACTTC CASSLQFGQETQYF
many TRBJ1-2 TRBV14 - TGTGCCAGCAGCCAAGGCTGGGGAGGGGAGTTAGACTATGGCTACACCTTC CASSQGWGGELDYGYTF
- TRBJ2-7 TRBV18 - TGTGCCAGCTCAACTACAGGGTACCACGAGCAGTACTTC CASSTTGYHEQYF
- TRBJ1-5 TRBV19 - TGTGCCACCGGAGTGGGGGGTAACAATCAGCCCCAGCATTTT CATGVGGNNQPQHF
- TRBJ2-4 TRBV13 - TGTGCCAGCAGCCTACAGGGGGGGCAAAACATTCAGTACTTC CASSLQGGQNIQYF
- TRBJ2-5 TRBV6-1 TRBD2 TGTGCCAGCAGTGGGCGGGAGGGGGGAAAAGAGACCCAGTACTTC CASSGREGGKETQYF
- TRBJ1-2 TRBV6-1 - TGTGCCAGCAGTGAAGGGGGAGGGGAATCAGGATATGGCTACACCTTC CASSEGGGESGYGYTF
few TRBJ2-3 TRBV7-9 - TGTGCCAGCAGCCCCGGGGTTCCGTGGGATACGCAGTATTTT CASSPGVPWDTQYF
- TRBJ1-1 TRBV19 TRBD1 TGTGCCAGTAGAAGGACAGGAGTGAACACTGAAGCTTTCTTT CASRRTGVNTEAFF
- TRBJ2-1 TRBV15 - TGTGCCACCAGCGGCCTGGGGGGCTACAATGAGCAGTTCTTC CATSGLGGYNEQFF
- TRBJ1-1 TRBV28 TRBD1 TGTGCCAGCACCAGACAGGGGCGCCCCACTGAAGCTTTCTTT CASTRQGRPTEAFF
- TRBJ2-5 TRBV7-9 - TGTGCCAGCAGCTTAGTGGAGCAAGAGACCCAGTACTTC CASSLVEQETQYF
once TRBJ2-2 TRBV5-4 TRBD2 TGTGCCAGCAGCCCCGGGACTAGCGGGGTGGCCGGGGAGCTGTTTTTT CASSPGTSGVAGELFF
- TRBJ2-7 TRBV19 - TGTGCCAGTAGTATAGTTACTCTCGGCGAGCAGTACTTC CASSIVTLGEQYF
- TRBJ2-1 TRBV7-8 - TGTGCCAGCAGCTTAACGGGAAGCTCCTACAATGAGCAGTTCTTC CASSLTGSSYNEQFF
- TRBJ2-2 TRBV2 TRBD1 TGTGCCAGCTTGCCGGGACAGGGGCTCACCGGGGAGCTGTTTTTT CASLPGQGLTGELFF
- TRBJ1-1 TRBV19 - TGTGCCAGTAGCCTCAGGGGTTGGGTCACTGAAGCTTTCTTT CASSLRGWVTEAFF
- TRBJ2-7 TRBV11-2 - TGTGCCAGCAGCCAGGACAGAGCCTCCTACGAGCAGTACTTC CASSQDRASYEQYF
- TRBJ2-7 TRBV10-3 - TGTGCCATCAGTACAGGGAACGAAAACGAGCAGTACTTC CAISTGNENEQYF
- TRBJ2-3 TRBV19 - TGTGCCAGTAGTCCGGACAGAGCACAAGATACGCAGTATTTT CASSPDRAQDTQYF
- TRBJ2-7 TRBV15 TRBD1 TGTGCCACCAGCAGCCGGGACAGGGTTAACGAGCAGTACTTC CATSSRDRVNEQYF
once TRBJ1-5 TRBV30 - TGTGCCTGTACATCAGGGGCGCCCAATCAGCCCCAGCATTTT CACTSGAPNQPQHF
- TRBJ1-6 TRBV7-3 - TGTGCCAGCAGCTTACTAGGGGCCAATTCACCCCTCCACTTT CASSLLGANSPLHF
few TRBJ1-3 TRBV5-6 - TGTGTCAGCAGCTTGGGACCTATCGGGGGAAACACCATATATTTT CVSSLGPIGGNTIYF
- TRBJ1-6 TRBV11-2 - TGTGCCAGCAGCATGACAGTCCGGGCCCTCCACTTT CASSMTVRALHF
- TRBJ2-1 TRBV5-1 - TGCGCCAGCAGCTTGGCAGACAGAAATGAGCAGTTCTTC CASSLADRNEQFF
- TRBJ1-5 TRBV5-1 TRBD1 TGCGCCAGCAGCCCGGGACAGGGGGGGAACAATCAGCCCCAGCATTTT CASSPGQGGNNQPQHF
once TRBJ1-1 TRBV5-1 - TGCGCCAGCAGCCCTGACGGAGGAGGGACTGAAGCTTTCTTT CASSPDGGGTEAFF
- TRBJ1-5 TRBV7-6 - TGTGCCAGCAGCTTAGCCCTGTATCAGCCCCAGCATTTT CASSLALYQPQHF
- TRBJ2-5 TRBV5-1 TRBD1 TGCGCCAGCAGCCTTCAGGGGGCGGAGGAGACCCAGTACTTC CASSLQGAEETQYF
- TRBJ1-1 TRBV19 - TGTGCCAGTATGCCTCGGGTCGTCGGGACTGAAGCTTTCTTT CASMPRVVGTEAFF
- TRBJ2-4 TRBV29-1 - TGCAGCGTCCCAGAACTTATTTCGACAGTAGGGTCTTGGTACTTC CSVPELISTVGSWYF
- TRBJ2-7 TRBV5-1 TRBD1 TGCGCCAGCAGCAGGGACAGAACCTACGAGCAGTACTTC CASSRDRTYEQYF
- TRBJ2-7 TRBV2 TRBD2 TGTGCCAGCACCGAACCCCACCGACTAGCGGGGGTCTCCTACGAGCAGTACTTC CASTEPHRLAGVSYEQYF
few TRBJ2-3 TRBV20-1 - TGCAGTGCTAGAGATACTCTAACGCAGTATTTT CSARDTLTQYF
- TRBJ1-1 TRBV5-1 - TGCGCCAGCAGCTTGGGGCAGGTGGGCACTGAAGCTTTCTTT CASSLGQVGTEAFF
- TRBJ1-5 TRBV5-5 TRBD1 TGTGCCAGCAGCTGGACAGGTCGTGACAATCAGCCCCAGCATTTT CASSWTGRDNQPQHF
- TRBJ1-2 TRBV9 - TGTGCCAGCAGCGTAGACGGGAGGACTAACTATGGCTACACCTTC CASSVDGRTNYGYTF
once TRBJ2-7 TRBV2 - TGTGCCAGCAGTGCAACTGGTTACGAGCAGTACTTC CASSATGYEQYF
- TRBJ1-1 TRBV27 - TGTGCCAGCAGTTTATTAGGGGGGGCCAACCCCATCCGATCAGCTTTCTTT CASSLLGGANPIRSAFF
- TRBJ2-1 TRBV6-5 TRBD2 TGTGCCAGCAGTGCGCTAGCGGGCCACAATGAGCAGTTCTTC CASSALAGHNEQFF
- TRBJ1-1 TRBV28 - TGTGCCACCCCGCGTTTGAACACTGAAGCTTTCTTT CATPRLNTEAFF
- TRBJ1-3 TRBV7-6 - TGTGCCAGCAGCTTAGATAGCGGGACACGCTCTGGAAACACCATATATTTT CASSLDSGTRSGNTIYF
- TRBJ2-4 TRBV7-9 - TGTGCCAGCAGCCCCCAGAGCTCCAGGGCCCTCTTCAACATTCAGTACTTC CASSPQSSRALFNIQYF
- TRBJ2-5 TRBV6-6 - TGTGCCAGCAGTTCCGGGACATCCACCACGGAGACCCAGTACTTC CASSSGTSTTETQYF
- TRBJ2-1 TRBV15 TRBD1 TGTGCCACCAGCAGGGGGGGGACAGGGCGAAATGAGCAGTTCTTC CATSRGGTGRNEQFF
- TRBJ1-1 TRBV12-5 - TGTGCTAGTGGTTTGCCGGGGGGTAACACTGAAGCTTTCTTT CASGLPGGNTEAFF
- TRBJ1-2 TRBV2 - TGTGCCAGCAGTGAAGACAGGCGGAAGGGCTACACCTTC CASSEDRRKGYTF
few TRBJ1-1 TRBV16 TRBD1 TGTGCCAGCAGCCAATCTCCCCCTGGACAGGGCGGTCGGGAGACTGAAGCTTTCTTT CASSQSPPGQGGRETEAFF
- TRBJ1-2 TRBV19 TRBD1 TGTGCCAGTAGTACGAGACAGGGAGTCGGCTACACCTTC CASSTRQGVGYTF
- TRBJ2-7 TRBV27 TRBD2 TGTGCCAGCAGTTTAAAATCAGCGGGAGTCGGCTACGAGCAGTACTTC CASSLKSAGVGYEQYF
- TRBJ1-2 TRBV13 TRBD1 TGTGCCAGCAGTCTCGGACAGGGGGGGGGCTACACCTTC CASSLGQGGGYTF
- TRBJ2-7 TRBV18 - TGTGCCAGCTCTCTCCGGACTGCGGTGGGGGAGCAGTACTTC CASSLRTAVGEQYF
- TRBJ2-6 TRBV5-4 - TGTGCCAGCAGCCTTTTCTCTGGGGCCAACGTCCTGACTTTC CASSLFSGANVLTF